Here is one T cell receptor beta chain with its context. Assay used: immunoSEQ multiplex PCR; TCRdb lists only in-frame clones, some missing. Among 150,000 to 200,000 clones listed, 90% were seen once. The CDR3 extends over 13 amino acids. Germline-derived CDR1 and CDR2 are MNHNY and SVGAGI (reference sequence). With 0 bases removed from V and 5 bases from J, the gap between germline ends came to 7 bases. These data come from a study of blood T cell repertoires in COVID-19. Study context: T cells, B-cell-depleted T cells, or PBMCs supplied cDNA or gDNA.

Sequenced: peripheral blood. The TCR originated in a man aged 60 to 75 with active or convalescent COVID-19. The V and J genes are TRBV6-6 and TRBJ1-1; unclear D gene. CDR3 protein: CASSYSAGTEAFF. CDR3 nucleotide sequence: TGTGCCAGCAGTTACTCCGCAGGTACTGAAGCTTTCTTT.